Below, 13 T cell receptor beta chains from the same sample are listed, as sequenced in a study of cytomegalovirus exposure and HLA in healthy donors. The study ran its PCR with 60 Vbeta and 13 Jbeta primers. Only in-frame clones appear in the TCRdb table, and some are missing; sequencing was by immunoSEQ multiplex PCR. The data show roughly 35,000 clones, and the top ten clones hold less than 2%. Sequencing used PBMCs. Receptors originate from a woman between 35 and 50 years old in good health and CMV-seropositive.

The chain uses TRBV10-3 and TRBJ2-5; TRBD1 matches at 7 bases. Per the germline V gene, CDR1 is ENHRY and CDR2 is SYGVKD. This CDR3 has 14 amino acids. The ends lost 4 bases at V and 1 base at J; junction bases unmatched: 3. The CDR3 nucleotides are TGTGCCATCAGTGGACAGGGACGCCAAGAGACCCAGTACTTC. This sequence encodes CAISGQGRQETQYF.

J is TRBJ2-7 and V is TRBV6-6, with 8 bases matching TRBD1. CDR3 length equals 15 residues. Trimming at V came to 2 bases and at J to 2 bases, leaving 5 bases not matched to a gene. Germline-derived CDR1 and CDR2 are MNHNY and SVGAGI (reference sequence). The CDR3 nucleotides are TGTGCCAGCAGTTACCGCGCGGGACAGGCCTACGAGCAGTACTTC. This codes for CASSYRAGQAYEQYF.

This chain links TRBV9 with TRBJ2-7, with TRBD1 matching over 8 bases. V shed 0 bases and J 1 base; nucleotides not matched to a gene: 3. The CDR3 is 15 amino acids. CDR1 SGDLS and CDR2 YYNGEE come from the germline V gene. The CDR3 nucleotides read TGTGCCAGCAGCGTAGATCACAGGGGGTCCTACGAGCAGTACTTC. Amino acid sequence: CASSVDHRGSYEQYF.

The V call is TRBV19, the J call TRBJ1-1; D perhaps matches TRBD1 (6 bases). CDR3 length equals 15 residues. V lost 5 bases and J lost 0, with 13 bases in between. The V gene's germline CDR1 is LNHDA and CDR2 SQIVND (reference sequence). CDR3 loop: CASSLQGSMNTEAFF. CDR3 DNA: TGTGCCAGTAGTTTACAGGGCAGCATGAACACTGAAGCTTTCTTT.

The genes are TRBV19 and TRBJ1-1, with TRBD1 matching 7 bases. CDR1 and CDR2 from the germline V gene are LNHDA and SQIVND (reference sequence). With 4 bases clipped from V and 1 base from J, the junction kept 6 bases outside the gene matches. This CDR3 spans 15 amino acids. This CDR3 is CASSKEQGWNTEAFF. The CDR3 region has the DNA TGTGCCAGTAGTAAAGAACAGGGGTGGAACACTGAAGCTTTCTTT.

The CDR3 nucleotides read TGTGCCAGCAGTTTATTAGTGGGAGGACAGGGAGACACCGGGGAGCTGTTTTTT. Translating gives CASSLLVGGQGDTGELFF. This chain links TRBV27 with TRBJ2-2; 8 bases are a match to TRBD1. This CDR3 is 18 amino acids long. The trim removed 1 base at V and 3 bases at J, leaving 10 bases unmatched. Per the germline V gene, CDR1 is MNHEY and CDR2 is SMNVEV (reference sequence).

The chain recombines TRBV18 with TRBJ1-5, with unresolved D. The CDR3 extends over 13 amino acids. Germline CDR1 reads KGHSH; CDR2 reads LQKENI. V was clipped by 6 bases and J by 3 bases, with 9 bases between them. CDR3 nucleotide sequence: TGTGCCAGCTCCACAGATCACAATCAGCCCCAGCATTTT. Residues: CASSTDHNQPQHF.

The chain uses TRBV7-7 and TRBJ2-1, with TRBD1 as a possible D gene (5 bases). This CDR3 spans 14 amino acids. Trimming took off 5 bases at V and 13 bases at J, with 21 bases between the two ends. Germline assignment: CDR1 SSHAT and CDR2 FNYEAQ (reference sequence). The CDR3 region has the DNA TGTGCCAGCAGCCCCGACGCCCAGGGTTTTCGCCAGTTCTTC. Translated: CASSPDAQGFRQFF.

Details on this clone: Likely a read error: the CDR3 ends without its conserved phenylalanine or tryptophan. This chain connects TRBV25-1 to TRBJ1-1; D is ambiguous. The CDR3 consists of 14 residues. V lost 1 base and J lost 6, with 12 bases in between. CDR1 and CDR2 (germline): MGHDK, SYGVNS. CDR3 sequence: CASSESGRWPEAFS. CDR3 sequence (DNA): TGTGCCAGCAGTGAATCGGGGAGGTGGCCTGAAGCTTTCTCT.

The V gene is TRBV28, the J gene TRBJ2-7, with 8 bases matching TRBD2. The V segment lost 5 bases and the J segment 7 bases; nucleotides outside the gene matches: 16. The CDR3 contains 16 residues. Germline loops: CDR1 MDHEN, CDR2 SYDVKM. The CDR3 DNA follows: TGTGCCAGCAGTCTTTCGGGGGGGGGCCATTTTCGGGAGCAGTACTTC. As protein: CASSLSGGGHFREQYF.

This sequence joins TRBV7-6 and TRBJ2-7; weak D call: TRBD2 (5 bases). The ends were cut back, 2 bases at V and 4 bases at J, with 24 bases in the middle. There are 18 residues in the CDR3. Germline V gene sequence: CDR1 SGHVS, CDR2 FNYEAQ. The CDR3 protein is CASSLITKLAHVQYEQYF. The CDR3, as DNA: TGTGCCAGCAGCTTAATTACGAAGCTAGCCCACGTCCAATACGAGCAGTACTTC.

The chain employs TRBV7-2 and TRBJ2-1; 8 bases map to TRBD1. The CDR3 runs to 12 residues. Looked up from germline, CDR1 is SGHTA and CDR2 is FQGNSA. The V segment lost 3 bases and the J segment 10 bases; nucleotides outside the gene matches: 2. The CDR3 DNA sequence: TGTGCCAGCAGCTTGGACAGGGTGGAGCAGTTCTTC. This gives the protein CASSLDRVEQFF. The complete variable domain, with remaining parts taken from reference TRBV7-2 and TRBJ2-1, reads GAGVSQSPSNKVTEKGKDVELRCDPISGHTALYWYRQSLGQGLEFLIYFQGNSAPDKSGLPSDRFSAERTGGSVSTLTIQRTQQEDSAVYLCASSLDRVEQFFGPGTRLTVL.

The chain employs TRBV6-4 and TRBJ2-3; 8 positions agree with TRBD2. The CDR3 length is 16 residues. Germline V CDR1 and CDR2: MRHNA, SNTAGT. J gave up 2 bases and V 2 bases, and 6 bases lay outside the gene matches. CDR3 loop: CASSDTTSGYTDTQYF. The DNA of the CDR3 is TGTGCCAGCAGTGACACCACTAGCGGATACACAGATACGCAGTATTTT.